Here is one T cell receptor beta chain with its context. This record belongs to a study of blood T cell repertoires in COVID-19. Study-level background: There were acute and convalescent COVID-19 samples, and they came from the United States, Italy and Spain. In each case, the material was cDNA or gDNA derived from T cells, B-cell-depleted T cells, or PBMCs.

The CDR3 extends over 16 amino acids. V gave up 0 bases and J gave up 2 bases, with 11 bases separating them. Looked up from germline, CDR1 is SGDLS and CDR2 is YYNGEE. In the study's own analysis: Reference gene primers were amplified, and this amplification served to estimate nucleated cell counts. Profiling relied on immunoSEQ multiplex PCR, and the TCRdb table lists in-frame clones only, not all of them. From that table come the V and J calls and clone size; the DNA was used to work out D and trimming. The data contain some 250,000 clones, approximately 88% of them seen just once; the ten biggest clones take up just under 0.8%.

The receptor comes from a woman aged 30 to 39 with acute or convalescent COVID-19. The specimen sequenced was peripheral blood. The chain has TRBV9 and TRBJ2-2; a weak D match, TRBD2 (6 bases). The CDR3: CASSVATSRNTGELFF. CDR3 sequence (DNA): TGTGCCAGCAGCGTAGCTACTAGCAGAAACACCGGGGAGCTGTTTTTT.